Below, 28 T cell receptor beta chains from the same sample are listed, as sequenced in a study of blood T cell repertoires in COVID-19. Assay used: immunoSEQ multiplex PCR; TCRdb lists only in-frame clones, some missing. This sample has some 250,000 clones, with less than 90% found just once. The sample taken for sequencing was peripheral blood. Source of these receptors: a woman younger than 45 with COVID-19, enrolled during active disease.

J is TRBJ2-3 and V is TRBV2; 11 nucleotides align to TRBD2. The ends lost 4 bases at V and 4 bases at J; junction bases unmatched: 7. There are 16 residues in the CDR3. From germline, CDR1 is SNHLY and CDR2 FYNNEI. CDR3 sequence: CASSVLAGGEADTQYF. In nucleotides, the CDR3 is TGTGCCAGCAGTGTGCTAGCGGGGGGCGAGGCAGATACGCAGTATTTT.

This chain joins TRBV6-5 and TRBJ1-5; unclear D gene. Trimming stripped 6 bases from V and 6 bases from J, with 12 bases between. The CDR3 runs 13 residues. Germline values: CDR1 MNHEY, CDR2 SVGAGI. CDR3 nucleotides: TGTGCCAGCAGACGAGACATTGGTCAGCCCCAGCATTTT. The encoded protein is CASRRDIGQPQHF.

The chain links TRBV18 to TRBJ2-7, with a weak D call TRBD2 (5 bases). CDR3 length: 14 residues. The V end lost 2 bases, the J end lost 5 bases, and 13 bases lay between the germline ends. Germline V lookup: CDR1 KGHSH, CDR2 LQKENI. The CDR3 here is CASSPDGVLHEQYF. CDR3 coding DNA: TGTGCCAGCTCACCAGACGGGGTCCTGCACGAGCAGTACTTC.

The J gene is TRBJ2-1, the V gene TRBV4-1; D is perhaps TRBD2 (5 bases). CDR1 is MGHRA and CDR2 is YSYEKL in the germline V gene. With 0 bases removed from V and 8 bases from J, the gap between germline ends came to 14 bases. This CDR3 region has 15 residues. The CDR3 reads CASSQEERAAHEQFF. The CDR3 DNA follows: TGCGCCAGCAGCCAAGAAGAAAGAGCGGCCCATGAGCAGTTCTTC.

The chain is built from TRBV5-5 and TRBJ2-3, with D maybe TRBD2 (6 bases). Deletions cut 3 bases from V and 5 bases from J, with 16 bases between. The CDR3 runs 15 residues. Germline CDR1 reads SGHKS; CDR2 reads YYEKEE (reference sequence). The CDR3 DNA reads TGTGCCAGCAGCTACGTCTGGAGGGGAGGAGATACGCAGTATTTT. Translating gives CASSYVWRGGDTQYF.

V usage is TRBV29-1 and J usage is TRBJ2-7; 7 nucleotides line up with TRBD1. V was clipped by 7 bases and J by 2 bases; unmatched bases: 11. This CDR3 has 14 residues. Germline V CDR1 and CDR2: SQVTM, ANQGSEA. The CDR3 DNA reads TGCAGCGCCCGGCAAGGGGGCCGAACCTACGAGCAGTACTTC. Protein sequence: CSARQGGRTYEQYF.

V and J are TRBV27 and TRBJ1-5; D is uncertain. The CDR3 loop spans 14 amino acids. Germline values: CDR1 MNHEY, CDR2 SMNVEV (reference sequence). Trimming cost V 8 bases and J 4 bases, with 15 bases left between them. The chain's CDR3 is CASGSPPGNQPQHF. The DNA for the CDR3 is TGTGCCAGCGGGTCCCCACCGGGGAATCAGCCCCAGCATTTT.

This rearrangement joins TRBV27 to TRBJ2-1, with 7 positions matching TRBD2. V shed 6 bases and J 2 bases; nucleotides not matched to a gene: 7. The CDR3 loop spans 15 amino acids. CDR1 is MNHEY and CDR2 is SMNVEV in the germline V gene (reference sequence). The CDR3 is CASRVAGSTYNEQFF. The DNA for the CDR3 is TGTGCCAGCAGAGTAGCGGGTTCGACCTACAATGAGCAGTTCTTC.

This clone came up a few times. This rearrangement joins TRBV27 to TRBJ1-3, with D tentatively TRBD1 (5 bases). This CDR3 has 14 residues. Germline lookup yields CDR1 MNHEY and CDR2 SMNVEV (reference sequence). The CDR3: CTDRGGDSRNTIYF. In DNA, the CDR3 is TGTACGGACCGCGGGGGGGACTCGCGGAACACCATATATTTT.

The V gene is TRBV2, the J gene TRBJ1-6; D uncertain. The germline V gene has CDR1 SNHLY and CDR2 FYNNEI. The CDR3 loop spans 12 amino acids. V lost 6 bases, J lost 4 bases, and 4 bases lay in between. CDR3 sequence (DNA): TGTGCCAGCAGCTCTTATAATTCACCCCTCCACTTT. This gives the protein CASSSYNSPLHF.

The chain is built from TRBV7-9 and TRBJ1-2; no clear D gene. V was pared by 1 base and J by 8 bases, with 11 bases between. Germline V gene data show CDR1 as SEHNR and CDR2 as FQNEAQ (reference sequence). The CDR3 totals 13 residues. CDR3 region: CASSLGAMGGYTF. The CDR3 DNA sequence: TGTGCCAGCAGCTTAGGGGCGATGGGCGGCTACACCTTC.

V usage is TRBV11-2 and J usage is TRBJ1-2; 7 bases match TRBD1. The CDR3 is made up of 15 amino acids. Germline trimming cut 5 bases from V and 3 bases from J; bases unmatched to any gene: 9. The germline gives CDR1 SGHAT, CDR2 FQNNGV. The CDR3 nucleotides read TGTGCCAGCAGCCCCCTGCAGGGGGGTTACTATGGCTACACCTTC. Translating gives CASSPLQGGYYGYTF.

CDR3 DNA sequence: TGCGCCAGCAGCATAGGACAGGGGAACACTGAAGCTTTCTTT. This gives the protein CASSIGQGNTEAFF. The chain combines TRBV5-1 with TRBJ1-1; TRBD1 matches at 8 bases. Trimming took 4 bases from V and 1 from J; bases not matched to a gene: 3. CDR3 length: 14 amino acids. Germline V gene data show CDR1 as SGHRS and CDR2 as YFSETQ. The full variable domain, with the rest looked up from reference TRBV5-1 and TRBJ1-1, is KAGVTQTPRYLIKTRGQQVTLSCSPISGHRSVSWYQQTPGQGLQFLFEYFSETQRNKGNFPGRFSGRQFSNSRSEMNVSTLELGDSALYLCASSIGQGNTEAFFGQGTRLTVV.

V usage is TRBV14 and J usage is TRBJ1-6; weak D call: TRBD1 (6 bases). Trimming removed 1 base from V and 10 bases from J, with 11 bases in between. This CDR3 is 14 amino acids long. Germline V CDR1 and CDR2: SGHDN, FVKESK. CDR3 sequence reads: CASSQVGRGSPLHF. The CDR3 coding sequence is TGTGCCAGCAGCCAAGTGGGTAGGGGGTCACCCCTCCACTTT.

This clone has only one observation. This chain joins TRBV11-2 and TRBJ2-3; 8 positions match TRBD1. The CDR3 spans 16 residues. J lost 2 bases, V lost 5 bases, and 9 bases had no gene match. Germline V gene lookup returns CDR1 SGHAT and CDR2 FQNNGV. As DNA, the CDR3 is TGTGCCAGCAGCCCGAAGACAGGGGAACCCACAGATACGCAGTATTTT. Translating it yields CASSPKTGEPTDTQYF.

The rearrangement uses TRBV12-5 and TRBJ2-5; perhaps TRBD2 as D (7 bases). The germline V and J ends were trimmed by 6 bases and 4 bases, with 15 bases remaining between them. This CDR3 is built from 14 residues. Germline V lookup: CDR1 LGHNT, CDR2 FRNRAP. CDR3 coding DNA: TGTGCTAGTGGACAGGGAGGGACCCGAGAGACCCAGTACTTC. As protein: CASGQGGTRETQYF.

With regard to this clone: At one of its ends the junction is not consistent with the germline gene, which may arise from a read error. The CDR3 DNA reads as TGTGCCAGCAGTACACGGGGGGGGCCCTCCTTCGAGCAGTACTTC. This sequence encodes CASSTRGGPSFEQYF. The rearrangement links TRBV6-5 to TRBJ2-7, with 8 bases matching TRBD2. The CDR3 length is 15 residues. Germline V gene data show CDR1 as MNHEY and CDR2 as SVGAGI.

This chain uses TRBV2 with TRBJ1-2; 7 bases align to TRBD1. CDR1 and CDR2 (germline): SNHLY, FYNNEI. The V segment lost 1 base and the J segment 6 bases; nucleotides outside the gene matches: 5. The CDR3 loop spans 14 amino acids. This chain's CDR3 is CASSEGTTGNGYTF. For the CDR3, the DNA is TGTGCCAGCAGTGAAGGTACGACAGGGAATGGCTACACCTTC.

The V gene is TRBV5-1, the J gene TRBJ2-7, with D tentatively TRBD1 (5 bases). Per germline, CDR1 SGHRS and CDR2 YFSETQ. The CDR3 is made up of 13 amino acids. The V and J ends lost 4 bases and 3 bases respectively, with 11 bases between them. For the CDR3, the DNA is TGCGCCAGCAGCCCACAGGACGTCTACGAGCAGTACTTC. Protein sequence: CASSPQDVYEQYF.

This sequence joins TRBV24-1 and TRBJ1-3; no definite D call. The CDR3 covers 12 residues. V was pared by 7 bases and J by 4 bases, with 7 bases between. Per the germline V gene, CDR1 is KGHDR and CDR2 is SFDVKD. Here the CDR3 reads CATSGEGNTIYF. The DNA for the CDR3 is TGTGCCACCAGCGGGGAGGGAAACACCATATATTTT.

The genes are TRBV28 and TRBJ1-1; D uncertain. Germline V gene lookup returns CDR1 MDHEN and CDR2 SYDVKM. Trimming removed 5 bases at V and 1 base at J, with 11 bases between. There are 14 residues in the CDR3. The CDR3 coding sequence is TGTGCCAGCAGTCCGGTTGGAGAGAACACTGAAGCTTTCTTT. It specifies CASSPVGENTEAFF.

The rearrangement links TRBV11-3 to TRBJ2-1; D is unclear. CDR1 is SGHNT and CDR2 is YENEEA in the germline V gene. V shed 0 bases and J shed 5 bases, with 8 bases lying between them. The CDR3 extends over 14 amino acids. CDR3 nucleotide sequence: TGTGCCAGCAGCTTAGACTCTCCCGACAATGAGCAGTTCTTC. This encodes CASSLDSPDNEQFF. Full variable domain (missing parts from reference TRBV11-3 and TRBJ2-1): EAGVVQSPRYKIIEKKQPVAFWCNPISGHNTLYWYLQNLGQGPELLIRYENEEAVDDSQLPKDRFSAERLKGVDSTLKIQPAELGDSAVYLCASSLDSPDNEQFFGPGTRLTVL.

The chain recombines TRBV12-3 or TRBV12-4 with TRBJ2-7; D might be TRBD2 (5 bases). The CDR3 runs 12 residues. V was cut by 8 bases and J by 4 bases, with 12 bases left in between. Here the CDR3 reads CASSPGVYEQYF. The CDR3 DNA is TGTGCCAGCTCGCCCGGGGTTTACGAGCAGTACTTC.

The chain recombines TRBV21-1 with TRBJ1-1; the table calls TRBD1, which could not be checked here. TRBV21-1 is flagged as a pseudogene. The CDR3 is 15 residues long. CDR3 nucleotides: TGTGCCAGCGGAATGACAGGAGCTGAGAACACTGAAGCTTTCTTT. Translated: CASGMTGAENTEAFF.

The chain combines TRBV3-1 (or the pseudogene TRBV3-2) with TRBJ2-7; 8 positions agree with TRBD2. The CDR3 loop spans 13 amino acids. Looked up from germline, CDR1 is LGHDT and CDR2 is YNNKEL (reference sequence). V lost 6 bases, J lost 4 bases, and 5 bases stayed unmatched. The CDR3 sequence is CASSPGLGYEQYF. CDR3 in DNA: TGTGCCAGCAGTCCGGGACTAGGGTACGAGCAGTACTTC.

The CDR3 loop is CASSYSQGVETQYF. The CDR3 nucleotides are TGTGCCAGCAGTTACTCACAGGGAGTCGAGACCCAGTACTTC. This chain connects TRBV6-5 to TRBJ2-5; possibly TRBD1 for D (6 bases). The V gene lost 0 bases and the J gene lost 5 bases, with 10 bases spanning the gap. Germline assignment: CDR1 MNHEY and CDR2 SVGAGI. CDR3 size: 14 residues.

The chain combines TRBV19 with TRBJ1-6, with 8 bases identical to TRBD1. The CDR3 is made up of 17 amino acids. J lost 8 bases, V lost 5 bases, and 14 bases had no gene match. From germline, CDR1 is LNHDA and CDR2 SQIVND (reference sequence). The CDR3 DNA follows: TGTGCCAGTAGTCCCGCCATAGCAGGGGGCTGGGATTCACCCCTCCACTTT. The encoded protein is CASSPAIAGGWDSPLHF.

Only one count was recorded for this clone. The chain recombines TRBV4-2 with TRBJ2-7; 7 bases are a match to TRBD1. CDR1 and CDR2 (germline): LGHNA, YNFKEQ. J was trimmed by 0 bases and V by 4 bases; bases with no gene match: 3. This CDR3 region has 14 residues. The CDR3 reads CASSPDRSSYEQYF. CDR3 coding DNA: TGTGCCAGCAGCCCGGACAGGAGCTCCTACGAGCAGTACTTC.